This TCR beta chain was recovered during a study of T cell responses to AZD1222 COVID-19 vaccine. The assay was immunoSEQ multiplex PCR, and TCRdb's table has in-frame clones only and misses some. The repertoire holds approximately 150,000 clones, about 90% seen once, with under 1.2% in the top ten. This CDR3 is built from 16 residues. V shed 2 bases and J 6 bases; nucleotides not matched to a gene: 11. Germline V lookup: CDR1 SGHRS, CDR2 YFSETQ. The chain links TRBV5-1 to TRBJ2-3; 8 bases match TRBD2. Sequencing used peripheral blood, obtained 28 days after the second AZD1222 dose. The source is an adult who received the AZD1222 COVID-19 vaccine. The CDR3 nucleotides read TGCGCCAGCAGCTTAGGAGATGGACTAGCTTCTGATACGCAGTATTTT. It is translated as CASSLGDGLASDTQYF.